These 27 T cell receptor beta chains originate from one sample sequenced in a study of OX40 agonist ivuxolimab in advanced cancers. The data were produced by immunoSEQ multiplex PCR, yet TCRdb's version contains in-frame clones alone and is incomplete. The table records 65,000 to 90,000 clones, approximately 90% of them present only once. Sequences were derived from CD4+ or CD8+ T cells sorted from blood, sampled in a trial of the OX40 agonist ivuxolimab. The receptors come from an adult with an advanced solid tumor such as melanoma, head and neck, liver or kidney cancer.

This clone occurred once. The chain joins TRBV9 to TRBJ2-1, with D possibly being TRBD1 (6 bases). The V gene's germline CDR1 is SGDLS and CDR2 YYNGEE. V lost 3 bases and J 2 bases, leaving 12 bases between the germline ends. The CDR3 extends over 15 amino acids. DNA for the CDR3: TGTGCCAGCAGCGAGATACAGGGTCCCTACAATGAGCAGTTCTTC. Translating gives CASSEIQGPYNEQFF. Based on the CDR3 plus reference TRBV9 and TRBJ2-1, the full variable domain is DSGVTQTPKHLITATGQRVTLRCSPRSGDLSVYWYQQSLDQGLQFLIQYYNGEERAKGNILERFSAQQFPDLHSELNLSSLELGDSALYFCASSEIQGPYNEQFFGPGTRLTVL.

Concerning this clone: Relative to the germline gene, one junction end is altered; a read error may explain this. V and J are TRBV27 and TRBJ2-1; 10 bases line up with TRBD1. This CDR3 is 16 amino acids long. Germline V gives CDR1 MNHEY, CDR2 SMNVEV (reference sequence). CDR3 sequence reads: CASGFLPGQGNNEQFF. The CDR3 DNA is TGTGCCAGCGGTTTCCTACCGGGACAGGGGAACAATGAGCAGTTCTTC.

The genes are TRBV5-4 and TRBJ1-1; D is ambiguous. V gave up 1 base and J gave up 11 bases, with 12 bases separating them. Germline CDR1 and CDR2: SGHNT and YYREEE (reference sequence). This CDR3 has 12 residues. DNA for the CDR3: TGTGCCAGCAGCTTGTCGTTGCGGGAGGCTTTCTTT. It specifies CASSLSLREAFF.

V is TRBV21-1 and J is TRBJ1-1. TRBV21-1 is a pseudogene locus. The CDR3 consists of 16 residues. The CDR3 spells CASSNSILGGGTEAFF. CDR3 nucleotides: TGTGCCAGCAGCAATTCTATTCTGGGGGGTGGGACTGAAGCTTTCTTT.

This chain links TRBV7-9 with TRBJ2-7; TRBD1 aligns across 10 bases. The V segment lost 3 bases and the J segment 4 bases; nucleotides outside the gene matches: 6. Germline assignment: CDR1 SEHNR and CDR2 FQNEAQ (reference sequence). The CDR3 runs to 15 residues. The CDR3 protein is CASSFPRDRGYEQYF. CDR3 DNA: TGTGCCAGCAGCTTCCCCCGGGACAGGGGATACGAGCAGTACTTC. The full variable domain, completed using reference TRBV7-9 and TRBJ2-7, is DTGVSQNPRHKITKRGQNVTFRCDPISEHNRLYWYRQTLGQGPEFLTYFQNEAQLEKSRLLSDRFSAERPKGSFSTLEIQRTEQGDSAMYLCASSFPRDRGYEQYFGPGTRLTVT.

The genes are TRBV7-3 and TRBJ2-3; maybe TRBD2 (7 bases). The germline CDR1 and CDR2 sequences are SGHTA and FQGTGA. Trimming shortened V by 3 bases and J by 3 bases, and 19 bases separated the two germline ends. CDR3 length: 17 amino acids. CDR3 sequence: CASSLPQKGGSTDTQYF. The CDR3, as DNA: TGTGCCAGCAGCTTGCCCCAAAAGGGGGGGTCTACAGATACGCAGTATTTT.

The CDR3 loop is CASSARQGPTYEQYF. The DNA of the CDR3 is TGTGCCAGCAGTGCTCGACAGGGTCCTACCTACGAGCAGTACTTC. This rearrangement joins TRBV27 to TRBJ2-7, with 7 bases lining up with TRBD1. CDR1 MNHEY and CDR2 SMNVEV come from the germline V gene (reference sequence). The V gene end was trimmed by 5 bases and the J gene end by 2 bases; junction bases not matched to a gene: 9. CDR3 size: 15 residues.

This chain connects TRBV10-3 to TRBJ2-1; 14 bases match TRBD2. The V and J ends lost 3 bases and 8 bases, in that order; junction bases with no gene match: 9. CDR1 is ENHRY, CDR2 SYGVKD, per germline. The CDR3 sequence is 17 residues long. The CDR3 protein is CAISDAGTSGGIYEQFF. CDR3 coding DNA: TGTGCCATCAGTGACGCCGGGACTAGCGGGGGAATCTATGAGCAGTTCTTC.

The V gene is TRBV29-1, the J gene TRBJ2-6; no clear D gene. Germline lookup yields CDR1 SQVTM and CDR2 ANQGSEA. The V end lost 5 bases, the J end lost 1 base, and 12 bases lay between the germline ends. CDR3 length: 15 amino acids. CDR3 region: CSVLGVFSGANVLTF. CDR3 in DNA: TGCAGCGTTTTAGGAGTCTTTTCTGGGGCCAACGTCCTGACTTTC. The entire variable domain, with the rest obtained from reference TRBV29-1 and TRBJ2-6, is as follows: SAVISQKPSRDICQRGTSLTIQCQVDSQVTMMFWYRQQPGQSLTLIATANQGSEATYESGFVIDKFPISRPNLTFSTLTVSNMSPEDSSIYLCSVLGVFSGANVLTFGAGSRLTVL.

The rearrangement links TRBV7-9 to TRBJ2-1, with 8 bases fitting TRBD2. From germline, CDR1 is SEHNR and CDR2 FQNEAQ (reference sequence). V dropped 1 base and J dropped 8; count of bases not matched to a gene: 7. The CDR3 totals 15 residues. CDR3: CASSLGLASRDEQFF. Here the CDR3 DNA reads TGTGCCAGCAGCTTAGGACTAGCGAGTCGGGATGAGCAGTTCTTC.

In DNA, the CDR3 is TGCGCCAGCAGCCGGGACGGCGGACTAAAGAGGGGAGAGACCCAGTACTTC. It specifies CASSRDGGLKRGETQYF. The chain recombines TRBV5-1 with TRBJ2-5, with D perhaps TRBD2 (6 bases). The CDR3 is 17 amino acids. Trimming took off 4 bases at V and 4 bases at J, with 23 bases between the two ends. Per the germline V gene, CDR1 is SGHRS and CDR2 is YFSETQ.

The V call is TRBV5-1, the J call TRBJ2-7, with D possibly TRBD2 on 5 matching bases. Germline loops: CDR1 SGHRS, CDR2 YFSETQ. Trimming cost V 4 bases and J 3 bases, with 11 bases left between them. This CDR3 contains 13 residues. This chain's CDR3 is CASSPLGVYEQYF. Here the CDR3 DNA reads TGCGCCAGCAGCCCTCTCGGGGTCTACGAGCAGTACTTC.

The chain's CDR3 is CASEGKWVRTEAFF. For the CDR3, the DNA is TGTGCCAGCGAGGGGAAATGGGTACGGACTGAAGCTTTCTTT. This chain links TRBV7-2 with TRBJ1-1, with a weak D call TRBD1 (5 bases). Germline CDR1 and CDR2: SGHTA and FQGNSA. The CDR3 has 14 residues. V was shortened by 8 bases and J by 5 bases, with 18 bases between the two germline ends.

This rearrangement joins TRBV2 to TRBJ1-1; D gene unclear. This CDR3 contains 15 residues. Looked up from germline, CDR1 is SNHLY and CDR2 is FYNNEI. V lost 3 bases, J lost 4 bases, and 15 bases lay in between. The CDR3 DNA reads as TGTGCCAGCAGTGAGGTTGGAGGAGTTTTCACTGAAGCTTTCTTT. This sequence encodes CASSEVGGVFTEAFF.

The chain joins TRBV11-2 to TRBJ2-7, with D possibly matching TRBD1 (6 bases). Germline V gene sequence: CDR1 SGHAT, CDR2 FQNNGV. Trimming took off 4 bases at V and 9 bases at J, with 10 bases between the two ends. The CDR3 contains 11 residues. For the CDR3, the DNA is TGTGCCAGCAGCTGGGGACATGGGCAGTACTTC. Protein product: CASSWGHGQYF.

The CDR3 region has the DNA TGTGCCAGCTCACCTCCGGTACAGTTCTACGAGCAGTACTTC. It is translated as CASSPPVQFYEQYF. The rearrangement joins TRBV18 to TRBJ2-7; D uncertain. Germline values: CDR1 KGHSH, CDR2 LQKENI. This CDR3 has 14 residues. With 3 bases removed from V and 3 bases from J, the gap between germline ends came to 12 bases. Complete variable domain (other parts from reference TRBV18 and TRBJ2-7): NAGVMQNPRHLVRRRGQEARLRCSPMKGHSHVYWYRQLPEEGLKFMVYLQKENIIDESGMPKERFSAEFPKEGPSILRIQQVVRGDSAAYFCASSPPVQFYEQYFGPGTRLTVT.

This chain links TRBV15 with TRBJ1-5; TRBD1 matches 8 bases. The V gene's germline CDR1 is LNHNV and CDR2 YYDKDF (reference sequence). Unmatched junction bases numbered 5, after V lost 3 bases and J lost 4 bases. CDR3 length: 15 residues. The CDR3 here is CATSRADRANQPQHF. Here the CDR3 DNA reads TGTGCCACCAGCAGGGCGGACAGGGCGAATCAGCCCCAGCATTTT.

In this sample, this clone turned up once. The genes are TRBV30 and TRBJ2-3; D might be TRBD1 (6 bases). CDR3 size: 15 residues. V gave up 0 bases and J gave up 2 bases, with 12 bases separating them. Germline V gene data show CDR1 as GTSNPN and CDR2 as SVGIG (reference sequence). CDR3 DNA sequence: TGTGCCTGGAGTGTAACGGGACACTACACAGATACGCAGTATTTT. Amino acids: CAWSVTGHYTDTQYF.

This clone is labeled medium-sized. The V gene is TRBV27, the J gene TRBJ2-1; the D is unclear. CDR3 length: 13 amino acids. Trimming shortened V by 2 bases and J by 5 bases, and 7 bases separated the two germline ends. Germline lookup yields CDR1 MNHEY and CDR2 SMNVEV (reference sequence). CDR3 sequence: CASSLIGNNEQFF. CDR3 in DNA: TGTGCCAGCAGTTTAATCGGCAACAATGAGCAGTTCTTC.

This clone was picked up one time. V and J are TRBV7-9 and TRBJ1-5; D is undetermined. CDR3 length: 16 residues. CDR1 SEHNR and CDR2 FQNEAQ come from the germline V gene (reference sequence). The V and J ends lost 4 bases and 1 base respectively, with 14 bases between them. The CDR3 protein is CASSSSGRESNQPQHF. The DNA of the CDR3 is TGTGCCAGCAGCTCCTCCGGGAGGGAGAGCAATCAGCCCCAGCATTTT.

J is TRBJ2-3 and V is TRBV28; unclear D gene. V shed 7 bases and J shed 4 bases, with 15 bases lying between them. From germline, CDR1 is MDHEN and CDR2 SYDVKM. This CDR3 comprises 14 residues. The CDR3, as DNA: TGTGCCAGCACCTTCGAAAACGCAGCAGATACGCAGTATTTT. Encoded protein: CASTFENAADTQYF. Filled out from reference TRBV28 and TRBJ2-3, the complete variable domain reads DVKVTQSSRYLVKRTGEKVFLECVQDMDHENMFWYRQDPGLGLRLIYFSYDVKMKEKGDIPEGYSVSREKKERFSLILESASTNQTSMYLCASTFENAADTQYFGPGTRLTVL.

This clone is classed as medium-sized (0.01 to 0.1%). The V gene is TRBV29-1, the J gene TRBJ1-2; D ambiguous. V was pared by 3 bases and J by 4 bases, with 12 bases between. CDR1 and CDR2 (germline): SQVTM, ANQGSEA. This CDR3 region has 13 residues. CDR3 loop: CSVDSTELYGYTF. CDR3 nucleotides: TGCAGCGTTGATTCCACAGAGCTCTATGGCTACACCTTC.

V is TRBV27 and J is TRBJ1-2; maybe TRBD1 (6 bases). The germline V gene encodes CDR1 MNHEY and CDR2 SMNVEV (reference sequence). Trimming pared 0 bases from V and 8 bases from J, leaving 13 bases between. The CDR3 has 14 residues. The CDR3: CASSLSPGGLGYTF. The CDR3 coding sequence is TGTGCCAGCAGTTTATCGCCGGGGGGCCTGGGCTACACCTTC.

The J gene is TRBJ2-3, the V gene TRBV27, with a tentative D call TRBD1 (6 bases). Germline CDR1 and CDR2: MNHEY and SMNVEV (reference sequence). The CDR3 contains 16 residues. V lost 5 bases and J lost 6, with 21 bases in between. DNA for the CDR3: TGTGCCAGCAGTACCCCTCGACAGGTCCACCCGGATACGCAGTATTTT. Translation gives CASSTPRQVHPDTQYF.

V and J are TRBV5-1 and TRBJ2-7; D assignment may be TRBD1 or TRBD2 (5 bases each). Germline V gene data show CDR1 as SGHRS and CDR2 as YFSETQ. Trimming took 0 bases from V and 6 from J, leaving 7 bases between them. The CDR3 loop spans 12 amino acids. DNA for the CDR3: TGCGCCAGCAGCTTGGCTGGGGGCGAGCAGTACTTC. This translates into CASSLAGGEQYF.

The table lists this clone with a count of one. The chain uses TRBV2 and TRBJ2-3, with D possibly TRBD2 on 5 matching bases. Germline CDR1 and CDR2: SNHLY and FYNNEI. The germline V and J ends were trimmed by 5 bases and 3 bases, with 15 bases remaining between them. This CDR3 region has 15 residues. The CDR3: CASSSDYTTTDTQYF. The CDR3 bases are TGTGCCAGCAGTTCCGACTACACCACGACAGATACGCAGTATTTT.

The V call is TRBV9, the J call TRBJ1-3; D is uncertain. CDR1 and CDR2 from the germline V gene are SGDLS and YYNGEE. The CDR3 is made up of 11 amino acids. V lost 7 bases, J lost 1 base, and 3 bases lay in between. In DNA form, the CDR3 reads TGTGCCAGCCGATCTGGAAACACCATATATTTT. It encodes CASRSGNTIYF.